The entry below gives a single T cell receptor beta chain sequence along with its context. The V gene end was trimmed by 7 bases and the J gene end by 8 bases; junction bases not matched to a gene: 8. CDR1 is SGHNT and CDR2 is YYREEE in the germline V gene (reference sequence). The CDR3 has 13 residues. As handled by the study authors: The assay estimated nucleated cells by amplifying reference gene primers. Clones were read by immunoSEQ multiplex PCR, and TCRdb kept only the in-frame ones, dropping some. The DNA was the basis for D and trimming; V, J and clone size are from that table. The top ten clones hold roughly 8.7% of a sample with 70,000 to 100,000 clones, approximately 86% of them seen once. This record belongs to a study of blood T cell repertoires in COVID-19. The wider study: COVID-19 samples, acute and convalescent, were from the United States, Italy and Spain.

The TCR originated in a woman in her 70s with acute or convalescent COVID-19. The sequenced sample consisted of peripheral blood. The genes are TRBV5-4 and TRBJ2-1; 8 nucleotides match TRBD2. Written as DNA, the CDR3 is TGTGCCAGCGCACTAGCGGACTCCTATGAGCAGTTCTTC. Encoded protein: CASALADSYEQFF.